The sequence of this T cell receptor beta chain was determined in a study of blood T cell repertoires in COVID-19. Study details: There were acute and convalescent COVID-19 samples, and they came from the United States, Italy and Spain. The analysed material was cDNA or gDNA that came from T cells, B-cell-depleted T cells, or PBMCs.

The protocol was immunoSEQ multiplex PCR, while the TCRdb copy is restricted to in-frame clones and leaves out a portion. Of approximately 250,000 clones listed, approximately 88% are singletons. Residents of about 25 US areas, aged roughly 18 to 89 years, made up the participants. Cohorts were based on clinical histories the participants reported. Germline V gene data show CDR1 as MNHEY and CDR2 as SMNVEV (reference sequence). Trimming shortened V by 5 bases and J by 4 bases, and 17 bases separated the two germline ends. The CDR3 runs 15 residues. This rearrangement joins TRBV27 to TRBJ1-2, with D possibly TRBD1 on 5 matching bases. Sequences were obtained from PBMCs or T cells enriched from blood (not recorded which). The TCR originated in a woman in her 40s with acute COVID-19. In DNA form, the CDR3 reads TGTGCCAGCAGTCTAAATGTCCAGGGAAGCTATGGCTACACCTTC. Residues: CASSLNVQGSYGYTF.